This entry lists 27 T cell receptor beta chains sequenced from one sample in a study of T-cell reconstitution after alpha-beta-depleted transplantation in children. Researchers prepared the TCRbeta library using unique molecular identifiers, the study reports. A single record per CDR3 protein comes from TCRdb applying MiXCR to the PCR reads. The sample has 60,000 to 85,000 distinct CDR3 sequences, 15% to 20% seen once; the top ten hold roughly half. The sample consisted of PBMCs, mostly from graft donor cells, taken 360 days after TCRalphabeta/CD19-depleted stem cell transplant. These receptors came from a male patient between 2 and 10 years old who had a stem cell transplant for acute lymphoblastic leukemia, so the T cells may come from the graft donor.

The CDR3 sequence is CASSLRTSGWTGELFF. In DNA, the CDR3 is TGTGCCAGCAGTTTAAGGACTAGCGGGTGGACCGGGGAGCTGTTTTTT. The chain is built from TRBV28 and TRBJ2-2; 11 bases are a match to TRBD2. Germline values: CDR1 MDHEN, CDR2 SYDVKM. The CDR3 loop spans 16 amino acids. Losses at the gene ends were 2 bases for V and 5 bases for J; bases not matched to a gene: 4. Filled out from reference TRBV28 and TRBJ2-2, the complete variable domain reads DVKVTQSSRYLVKRTGEKVFLECVQDMDHENMFWYRQDPGLGLRLIYFSYDVKMKEKGDIPEGYSVSREKKERFSLILESASTNQTSMYLCASSLRTSGWTGELFFGEGSRLTVL.

A few counts support this clonotype. The chain uses TRBV5-1 and TRBJ2-7, with D possibly being TRBD2 (6 bases). The CDR3 is 15 residues long. The ends were cut back, 4 bases at V and 4 bases at J, with 18 bases in the middle. Germline CDR1 SGHRS, CDR2 YFSETQ. The CDR3 region is CASSVRLGPPYEQYF. CDR3 DNA: TGCGCCAGCAGCGTACGACTAGGTCCACCGTACGAGCAGTACTTC.

The DNA for the CDR3 is TGTGCCAGCAGCAGGAGGAGGGGAGGGAACATTCAGTACTTC. Translating it yields CASSRRRGGNIQYF. V usage is TRBV9 and J usage is TRBJ2-4, with TRBD2 matching over 7 bases. Per germline, CDR1 SGDLS and CDR2 YYNGEE. With V trimmed by 4 bases and J by 7 bases, 8 bases remained unmatched. The CDR3 loop spans 14 amino acids. Together with reference TRBV9 and TRBJ2-4, the CDR3 gives the full variable domain: DSGVTQTPKHLITATGQRVTLRCSPRSGDLSVYWYQQSLDQGLQFLIQYYNGEERAKGNILERFSAQQFPDLHSELNLSSLELGDSALYFCASSRRRGGNIQYFGAGTRLSVL.

This clonotype was seen more than once but under ten times. The J gene is TRBJ2-3, the V gene TRBV7-2; D unclear. The germline V gene encodes CDR1 SGHTA and CDR2 FQGNSA. The CDR3 is 16 amino acids. Trimming took 5 bases from V and 2 from J, leaving 17 bases between them. The CDR3 here is CASSGRHGAITDTQYF. The CDR3 coding sequence is TGTGCCAGCAGCGGACGACACGGTGCAATCACAGATACGCAGTATTTT. The full variable domain, in which reference TRBV7-2 and TRBJ2-3 provide the parts outside the CDR3, is GAGVSQSPSNKVTEKGKDVELRCDPISGHTALYWYRQSLGQGLEFLIYFQGNSAPDKSGLPSDRFSAERTGGSVSTLTIQRTQQEDSAVYLCASSGRHGAITDTQYFGPGTRLTVL.

This clonotype occurred a few times. The rearrangement links TRBV6-5 to TRBJ2-2, with a possible D match to TRBD2 (6 bases). CDR3 length: 16 amino acids. Germline lookup yields CDR1 MNHEY and CDR2 SVGAGI. Between the trimmed V and J ends, which lost 0 bases and 5 bases, there was a span of 13 bases. For the CDR3, the DNA is TGTGCCAGCAGTTACTCGAGGGCGGGATCGACCGGGGAGCTGTTTTTT. Translating gives CASSYSRAGSTGELFF.

V gene TRBV6-1 combines with J gene TRBJ2-3; TRBD1 might be the D (7 bases). The CDR3 totals 16 residues. V shed 1 base and J shed 4 bases, with 15 bases lying between them. CDR1 and CDR2 from the germline V gene are MNHNS and SASEGT. The DNA for the CDR3 is TGTGCCAGCAGTGAAGGAAGGGGCAGGGGGGCAGATACGCAGTATTTT. Translation: CASSEGRGRGADTQYF.

This clonotype was counted at least ten times. The V and J genes are TRBV6-5 and TRBJ1-2, with D hard to call. This CDR3 spans 14 amino acids. Germline V lookup: CDR1 MNHEY, CDR2 SVGAGI. The V end was cut by 0 bases, the J end by 8 bases, with 13 bases between. CDR3 coding DNA: TGTGCCAGCAGTTACTCGGGTGGGGTGGGCGGCTACACCTTC. Translating gives CASSYSGGVGGYTF.

This clonotype was seen only a few times. The rearrangement uses TRBV9 and TRBJ2-7; TRBD2 matches 7 bases. CDR3 length: 16 residues. The germline gives CDR1 SGDLS, CDR2 YYNGEE. Trimming cost V 0 bases and J 4 bases; bases outside gene matches: 10. The CDR3 reads CASSVGGGRVVYEQYF. The CDR3 DNA follows: TGTGCCAGCAGCGTAGGTGGCGGGAGAGTGGTGTACGAGCAGTACTTC.

This clonotype was observed many times. The V call is TRBV7-9, the J call TRBJ1-1; D possibly corresponds to TRBD1 (6 bases). Looked up from germline, CDR1 is SEHNR and CDR2 is FQNEAQ (reference sequence). Trimming left V 2 bases short and J 0 bases short, with 7 bases between. The CDR3 runs 14 residues. CDR3: CASSLQGMNTEAFF. Written as DNA, the CDR3 is TGTGCCAGCAGCTTACAGGGGATGAACACTGAAGCTTTCTTT.

This clonotype has only a few counts. The chain couples TRBV10-3 to TRBJ1-1; the D is unclear. Germline CDR1 reads ENHRY; CDR2 reads SYGVKD. The CDR3 covers 13 residues. The ends were cut back, 7 bases at V and 1 base at J, with 10 bases in the middle. CDR3 loop: CAIKEQRNTEAFF. In DNA form, the CDR3 reads TGTGCCATCAAAGAACAAAGGAACACTGAAGCTTTCTTT.

This clonotype was seen ten or more times. CDR3 nucleotide sequence: TGCGCCAGCAGCTTGGTGGGGTCTGGGGCCAACGTCCTGACTTTC. It yields the protein CASSLVGSGANVLTF. This chain joins TRBV5-1 and TRBJ2-6, with unresolved D. CDR3 length: 15 residues. Germline loops: CDR1 SGHRS, CDR2 YFSETQ. The V gene lost 0 bases and the J gene lost 1 base, with 5 bases spanning the gap.

This clonotype showed up just a few times. The rearrangement joins TRBV24-1 to TRBJ2-1; 12 positions match TRBD2. CDR1 is KGHDR, CDR2 SFDVKD, per germline. This CDR3 has 16 residues. Trimming cost V 4 bases and J 13 bases; bases outside gene matches: 13. CDR3 sequence (DNA): TGTGCCACCAGTGACCCCGGACTAGCGGGACCTCATCAACAGTTCTTC. It encodes CATSDPGLAGPHQQFF.

The chain has TRBV11-2 and TRBJ2-7; D ambiguous. The germline V gene has CDR1 SGHAT and CDR2 FQNNGV. There are 14 residues in the CDR3. The germline V and J ends were trimmed by 2 bases and 0 bases, with 8 bases remaining between them. The CDR3 sequence: CASSLPPLSYEQYF. CDR3 nucleotide sequence: TGTGCCAGCAGCTTACCGCCGCTCTCCTACGAGCAGTACTTC.

The chain employs TRBV12-3 or TRBV12-4 and TRBJ2-7, with a possible D match to TRBD1 (6 bases). The CDR3 sequence is 15 residues long. Trimming removed 1 base at V and 3 bases at J, with 13 bases between. CDR3 loop: CASSLGGTRSYEQYF. The CDR3 region has the DNA TGTGCCAGCAGTTTAGGGGGGACACGGAGCTACGAGCAGTACTTC.

The V call is TRBV5-1, the J call TRBJ2-1, with D possibly being TRBD1 or TRBD2 (5 bases each). This CDR3 comprises 13 residues. V lost 6 bases, J lost 5 bases, and 12 bases lay in between. The germline V gene encodes CDR1 SGHRS and CDR2 YFSETQ. The CDR3 nucleotides are TGCGCCAGCAAATGGGGGAATGACAATGAGCAGTTCTTC. It yields the protein CASKWGNDNEQFF.

This chain connects TRBV10-3 to TRBJ2-1, with 12 bases aligning to TRBD2. The trim removed 0 bases at V and 9 bases at J, leaving 6 bases unmatched. There are 16 residues in the CDR3. Germline lookup yields CDR1 ENHRY and CDR2 SYGVKD. The CDR3 reads CAISESTSGRLGEQFF. The CDR3, as DNA: TGTGCCATCAGTGAGTCTACTAGCGGGAGGCTAGGTGAGCAGTTCTTC.

There are a few counts of this clonotype. This rearrangement joins TRBV12-3 or TRBV12-4 to TRBJ2-1, with TRBD2 identical over 9 bases. The J segment lost 0 bases and the V segment lost 5 bases, leaving 8 bases of the junction unmatched. The CDR3 consists of 17 residues. DNA of the CDR3: TGTGCCAGCAGTACGACCCTTAGCGGGAGCTCCTACAATGAGCAGTTCTTC. Protein product: CASSTTLSGSSYNEQFF.

This clonotype was detected only a few times. The gene calls are TRBV29-1 and TRBJ2-1; 7 positions match TRBD2. Germline V lookup: CDR1 SQVTM, CDR2 ANQGSEA. V was clipped by 5 bases and J by 2 bases; unmatched bases: 9. This CDR3 is built from 15 residues. Written as DNA, the CDR3 is TGCAGCGTTTTCCCGGGACTACACACCTACAATGAGCAGTTCTTC. Encoded protein: CSVFPGLHTYNEQFF.

The chain uses TRBV4-2 and TRBJ2-5; D remains ambiguous. V was shortened by 4 bases and J by 4 bases, with 13 bases between the two germline ends. CDR1 is LGHNA, CDR2 YNFKEQ, per germline. This CDR3 contains 14 residues. The CDR3, as DNA: TGTGCCAGCAGCCGCGACCCAGGCCCAGAGACCCAGTACTTC. Translating it yields CASSRDPGPETQYF.

By share of the sample, this clonotype is medium-sized (0.01 to 0.1%). The rearrangement links TRBV5-6 to TRBJ1-2; 8 bases align to TRBD1. V was pared by 4 bases and J by 2 bases, with 10 bases of the junction left unmatched. The CDR3 extends over 16 amino acids. Per germline, CDR1 SGHDT and CDR2 YYEEEE. In DNA, the CDR3 is TGTGCCAGCAGCGGGGGACAGGAATTTTTCAACTATGGCTACACCTTC. As protein: CASSGGQEFFNYGYTF.

This clonotype was counted between two and nine times. CDR3 DNA: TGTGCCAGCTCACCCGCGATCACGCAGTATTTT. Encoded protein: CASSPAITQYF. The chain links TRBV18 to TRBJ2-3; D unresolved. The CDR3 covers 11 residues. The ends were cut back, 3 bases at V and 9 bases at J, with 7 bases in the middle. Germline CDR1 KGHSH, CDR2 LQKENI.

This clonotype has more than one count but fewer than ten. This chain joins TRBV7-9 and TRBJ1-5; D perhaps matches TRBD1 (6 bases). With 5 bases removed from V and 5 bases from J, the gap between germline ends came to 10 bases. The CDR3 has 13 amino acids. CDR1 is SEHNR and CDR2 is FQNEAQ in the germline V gene (reference sequence). The CDR3 bases are TGTGCCAGCAGCCGGGGGGCGCATCAGCCCCAGCATTTT. Protein: CASSRGAHQPQHF.

This rearrangement joins TRBV4-2 to TRBJ2-1, with TRBD2 identical over 10 bases. CDR1 and CDR2 from the germline V gene are LGHNA and YNFKEQ. This CDR3 comprises 18 residues. V shed 3 bases, J shed 0 bases, and the junction held 8 bases outside the gene matches. Here the CDR3 reads CASSQRASGGSSYNEQFF. Written as DNA, the CDR3 is TGTGCCAGCAGCCAGAGGGCTAGCGGGGGAAGCTCCTACAATGAGCAGTTCTTC.

At least ten counts were recorded for this clonotype. The chain uses TRBV14 and TRBJ2-7; D not certain. CDR1 and CDR2 (germline): SGHDN, FVKESK. V lost 4 bases and J 1 base, leaving 11 bases between the germline ends. The CDR3 length is 14 residues. CDR3 sequence reads: CASSLNTASYEQYF. The CDR3 region has the DNA TGTGCCAGCAGCCTAAACACGGCTTCCTACGAGCAGTACTTC.

This clonotype has a count of ten or more. This chain joins TRBV5-6 and TRBJ2-2, with a tentative D call TRBD1 (6 bases). Trimming shortened V by 0 bases and J by 4 bases, and 10 bases separated the two germline ends. Germline CDR1 and CDR2: SGHDT and YYEEEE. This CDR3 has 15 residues. The CDR3: CASSLAQGITGELFF. In DNA form, the CDR3 reads TGTGCCAGCAGCTTGGCACAGGGAATCACCGGGGAGCTGTTTTTT.

The chain has TRBV20-1 and TRBJ1-4; D is possibly TRBD1 (5 bases). V lost 5 bases and J lost 5, with 9 bases in between. The CDR3 length is 12 residues. Germline loops: CDR1 DFQATT, CDR2 SNEGSKA (reference sequence). CDR3 nucleotides: TGCAGTGCTTTGACAGAGAATGAAAAACTGTTTTTT. Residues: CSALTENEKLFF.

V is TRBV5-1 and J is TRBJ2-5; 12 bases agree with TRBD1. Germline CDR1 and CDR2: SGHRS and YFSETQ. Trimming cost V 4 bases and J 5 bases; bases outside gene matches: 6. The length of the CDR3 is 15 residues. The DNA for the CDR3 is TGCGCCAGCAGCGAGGGGACAGGGGGCTTTGAGACCCAGTACTTC. It yields the protein CASSEGTGGFETQYF.